Below are 31 T cell receptor beta chains sequenced from a single sample in a study of graft-versus-host responses after intestinal transplantation. TCRdb keeps only in-frame clones here, not all; method: immunoSEQ multiplex PCR. The table has about 93,000 clones, roughly 93% seen once; the top ten hold roughly 0.49%. Their recognized antigens are unknown. Sequences were derived from unstimulated CD8+ T cells sorted from spleen or lymph node cells, sampled before intestinal transplant. The receptor set was obtained from a human donor who received an intestinal transplant.

CDR3 residues: CASSLTPSGSIYEQFF. CDR3 DNA sequence: TGTGCCAGCAGCTTAACACCTAGCGGGAGTATATATGAGCAGTTCTTC. The rearrangement links TRBV7-9 to TRBJ2-1, with TRBD2 matching 10 bases. Germline CDR1 and CDR2: SEHNR and FQNEAQ (reference sequence). The V gene end was trimmed by 2 bases and the J gene end by 8 bases; junction bases not matched to a gene: 9. CDR3 size: 16 residues.

This chain connects TRBV10-3 to TRBJ1-5; tentatively, D is TRBD1 (6 bases). CDR1 ENHRY and CDR2 SYGVKD come from the germline V gene. The CDR3 loop spans 15 amino acids. Deletions cut 0 bases from V and 3 bases from J, with 9 bases between. The CDR3 region has the DNA TGTGCCATCAGTGAGTCGTCAGGGGACAATCAGCCCCAGCATTTT. Its translation: CAISESSGDNQPQHF.

J is TRBJ2-7 and V is TRBV4-1; D might be TRBD1 (5 bases). The CDR3 runs 14 residues. Germline V gene sequence: CDR1 MGHRA, CDR2 YSYEKL. Trimming stripped 1 base from V and 4 bases from J, with 11 bases between. CDR3 in amino acids: CASSQVGHRYEQYF. The DNA for the CDR3 is TGCGCCAGCAGCCAAGTTGGACATAGATACGAGCAGTACTTC.

The CDR3 region has the DNA TGTGCCAGCAGCGGGGGCTGGGACAATGAGCAGTTCTTC. Protein sequence: CASSGGWDNEQFF. The rearrangement links TRBV5-8 to TRBJ2-1, with D possibly being TRBD1 (6 bases). V lost 4 bases and J 5 bases, leaving 10 bases between the germline ends. Germline V gene data show CDR1 as SGHTS and CDR2 as YDEGEE. CDR3 length: 13 amino acids.

CDR3 sequence reads: CASSEEESTYEQYF. The CDR3 bases are TGTGCCAGCAGTGAAGAGGAGAGCACCTACGAGCAGTACTTC. The rearrangement uses TRBV2 and TRBJ2-7, with D uncertain. The CDR3 totals 14 residues. CDR1 is SNHLY, CDR2 FYNNEI, per germline. V shed 1 base and J shed 2 bases, with 9 bases lying between them.

This chain links TRBV12-5 with TRBJ1-1; D is perhaps TRBD1 (6 bases). This CDR3 is 18 amino acids long. Trimming removed 0 bases at V and 1 base at J, with 18 bases between. Germline V gene sequence: CDR1 LGHNT, CDR2 FRNRAP. CDR3 sequence reads: CASGLVLSSEQGNTEAFF. The CDR3 DNA reads TGTGCTAGTGGTTTGGTACTGTCATCGGAACAGGGGAACACTGAAGCTTTCTTT.

The chain uses TRBV27 and TRBJ1-6; D possibly corresponds to TRBD1 (5 bases). V lost 0 bases to trimming and J lost 9 bases, with 21 bases between them. This CDR3 comprises 18 residues. Germline assignment: CDR1 MNHEY and CDR2 SMNVEV (reference sequence). The CDR3 region is CASSLSPAGQGVGSPLHF. The CDR3 DNA is TGTGCCAGCAGTTTATCGCCAGCAGGGCAAGGCGTAGGTTCACCCCTCCACTTT.

The table lists this clone with a count of one. The V call is TRBV6-5, the J call TRBJ2-3, with D possibly matching TRBD2 (5 bases). Trimming pared 5 bases from V and 3 bases from J, leaving 15 bases between. The CDR3 spans 15 residues. Germline CDR1 and CDR2: MNHEY and SVGAGI. CDR3 sequence: CASSTGIGGTDTQYF. As DNA, the CDR3 is TGTGCCAGCAGTACCGGGATCGGTGGGACAGATACGCAGTATTTT.

V is TRBV4-1 and J is TRBJ2-7, with D unclear. CDR1 and CDR2 from the germline V gene are MGHRA and YSYEKL. V lost 0 bases and J lost 0, with 12 bases in between. This CDR3 comprises 16 residues. In DNA, the CDR3 is TGCGCCAGCAGCCAAGATGATCGGAGCGCCTCCTACGAGCAGTACTTC. It codes for CASSQDDRSASYEQYF.

V gene TRBV13 combines with J gene TRBJ2-7; TRBD1 matches at 8 bases. The CDR3 is 14 amino acids. The J segment lost 1 base and the V segment lost 5 bases, leaving 4 bases of the junction unmatched. CDR1 and CDR2 from the germline V gene are PRHDT and FYEKMQ (reference sequence). In DNA, the CDR3 is TGTGCCAGCAGCGGGCGGACAGGGTCCTACGAGCAGTACTTC. This translates into CASSGRTGSYEQYF.

The chain combines TRBV5-1 with TRBJ1-3; unclear D gene. Germline CDR1 is SGHRS and CDR2 is YFSETQ. V shed 0 bases and J shed 0 bases, with 7 bases lying between them. There are 15 residues in the CDR3. The CDR3 nucleotides are TGCGCCAGCAGCTTGGAACCTAGCTCTGGAAACACCATATATTTT. Its protein is CASSLEPSSGNTIYF.

The V and J genes are TRBV7-9 and TRBJ2-1, with 9 nucleotides matching TRBD2. The CDR3 has 16 amino acids. CDR1 is SEHNR and CDR2 is FQNEAQ in the germline V gene (reference sequence). V lost 5 bases to trimming and J lost 1 base; unmatched junction nucleotides: 6. The CDR3 nucleotides are TGTGCCAGCAGCCCGTTAGCGGGAGAGTCCTACAATGAGCAGTTCTTC. Translation gives CASSPLAGESYNEQFF.

The CDR3 nucleotides read TGTGCCAGCAGCATTGCCGGACTAGCAAACTACGAGCAGTACTTC. This encodes CASSIAGLANYEQYF. The chain couples TRBV11-2 to TRBJ2-7; 8 nucleotides agree with TRBD2. After removal of 5 bases from V and 3 bases from J, the junction contained 9 bases not matched to a gene. The germline CDR1 and CDR2 sequences are SGHAT and FQNNGV. The CDR3 sequence is 15 residues long.

This chain uses TRBV1 with TRBJ1-2; the D call in the table, TRBD1, was not verified against the DNA. TRBV1 is flagged as a pseudogene. This CDR3 is 15 amino acids long. CDR3: CTSSLPGQGYYGYTF. CDR3 sequence (DNA): TGCACCAGCAGCCTCCCCGGACAGGGGTACTATGGCTACACCTTC.

This chain uses TRBV6-6 with TRBJ1-1; tentatively, D is TRBD1 (6 bases). The length of the CDR3 is 16 residues. Looked up from germline, CDR1 is MNHNY and CDR2 is SVGAGI (reference sequence). V dropped 3 bases and J dropped 3 bases, with 17 bases sitting between them. The CDR3: CASSYNLGAGYTEAFF. CDR3 in DNA: TGTGCCAGCAGTTATAACCTGGGGGCGGGTTACACTGAAGCTTTCTTT.

The chain is built from TRBV6-4 and TRBJ2-7, with 8 nucleotides matching TRBD1. J lost 0 bases, V lost 1 base, and 5 bases had no gene match. The germline V gene encodes CDR1 MRHNA and CDR2 SNTAGT. The CDR3 loop spans 16 amino acids. The CDR3 DNA sequence: TGTGCCAGCAGTGACTGGACAGGGCAGAGCTCCTACGAGCAGTACTTC. It yields the protein CASSDWTGQSSYEQYF.

The chain links TRBV27 to TRBJ1-1; TRBD1 might be the D (5 bases). CDR3 length: 16 residues. Germline assignment: CDR1 MNHEY and CDR2 SMNVEV (reference sequence). V was shortened by 5 bases and J by 1 base, with 17 bases between the two germline ends. CDR3 amino acids: CASSPTPDTGNTEAFF. The CDR3 DNA sequence: TGTGCCAGCAGTCCGACTCCGGACACTGGGAACACTGAAGCTTTCTTT.

The rearrangement joins TRBV4-2 to TRBJ2-7; D possibly corresponds to TRBD1 (6 bases). Trimming took 0 bases from V and 1 from J, leaving 10 bases between them. Germline V lookup: CDR1 LGHNA, CDR2 YNFKEQ. The CDR3 is 15 residues long. This CDR3 reads CASSQETGQSYEQYF. The CDR3 DNA reads TGTGCCAGCAGCCAAGAAACTGGACAGTCCTACGAGCAGTACTTC.

The chain carries TRBV6-5 and TRBJ1-1; D may be TRBD1 (5 bases). Germline V gene lookup returns CDR1 MNHEY and CDR2 SVGAGI. The length of the CDR3 is 15 residues. V shed 4 bases and J shed 4 bases, with 16 bases lying between them. The CDR3 loop reads CASSLAGGIGTEAFF. The CDR3, as DNA: TGTGCCAGCAGTTTAGCCGGGGGGATCGGCACTGAAGCTTTCTTT.

The V gene is TRBV4-1, the J gene TRBJ1-1, with 8 bases matching TRBD1. V dropped 0 bases and J dropped 3; count of bases not matched to a gene: 3. This CDR3 is 15 amino acids long. CDR1 is MGHRA and CDR2 is YSYEKL in the germline V gene. CDR3 sequence: CASSQETGVYTEAFF. CDR3 bases: TGCGCCAGCAGCCAAGAGACAGGGGTGTACACTGAAGCTTTCTTT.

The rearrangement joins TRBV7-8 to TRBJ2-7; 7 nucleotides align to TRBD2. Per germline, CDR1 SGHVS and CDR2 FQNEAQ. This CDR3 contains 11 residues. The J segment lost 13 bases and the V segment lost 1 base, leaving 4 bases of the junction unmatched. This CDR3 reads CASSLGGGVYF. The CDR3 nucleotides read TGTGCCAGCAGCTTAGGCGGGGGTGTTTACTTC.

The V call is TRBV5-1, the J call TRBJ1-1; D unresolved. The CDR3 runs to 15 residues. V lost 0 bases and J 3 bases, leaving 12 bases between the germline ends. The germline V gene has CDR1 SGHRS and CDR2 YFSETQ. CDR3 DNA sequence: TGCGCCAGCAGCTTGGCCCTCCGCGGGGACACTGAAGCTTTCTTT. It yields the protein CASSLALRGDTEAFF. Full variable domain (rest looked up from reference TRBV5-1 and TRBJ1-1): KAGVTQTPRYLIKTRGQQVTLSCSPISGHRSVSWYQQTPGQGLQFLFEYFSETQRNKGNFPGRFSGRQFSNSRSEMNVSTLELGDSALYLCASSLALRGDTEAFFGQGTRLTVV.

The V call is TRBV4-1, the J call TRBJ2-7; 7 bases are a match to TRBD2. CDR3 length: 16 amino acids. The V gene end was trimmed by 4 bases and the J gene end by 0 bases; junction bases not matched to a gene: 9. Germline V gene lookup returns CDR1 MGHRA and CDR2 YSYEKL. CDR3 DNA sequence: TGCGCCAGCAGCCCCCAGGGACTAAACTTCTCCTACGAGCAGTACTTC. Its protein product is CASSPQGLNFSYEQYF.

This clone was counted once. The V call is TRBV6-5, the J call TRBJ2-3; D may be TRBD2 (6 bases). CDR1 MNHEY and CDR2 SVGAGI come from the germline V gene. The CDR3 has 15 residues. Trimming took 0 bases from V and 2 from J, leaving 9 bases between them. The CDR3: CASSYSAGFTDTQYF. As DNA, the CDR3 is TGTGCCAGCAGTTACTCGGCGGGATTCACAGATACGCAGTATTTT.

The chain's CDR3 is CASSQSSGSPYEQYF. The CDR3 DNA reads as TGCGCCAGCAGCCAGTCTAGCGGGAGTCCCTACGAGCAGTACTTC. This chain links TRBV4-1 with TRBJ2-7, with 10 nucleotides matching TRBD2. Per the germline V gene, CDR1 is MGHRA and CDR2 is YSYEKL. J lost 2 bases, V lost 3 bases, and 4 bases had no gene match. The CDR3 runs to 15 residues.

The chain carries TRBV6-1 and TRBJ1-6, with a possible D match to TRBD1 (5 bases). CDR1 is MNHNS and CDR2 is SASEGT in the germline V gene. This CDR3 is 15 amino acids long. The V end lost 2 bases, the J end lost 10 bases, and 15 bases lay between the germline ends. CDR3 nucleotides: TGTGCCAGCAGTGAAAGTGACGCGGGACCGTCACCCCTCCACTTT. Translating gives CASSESDAGPSPLHF.

V usage is TRBV9 and J usage is TRBJ1-1, with 9 bases identical to TRBD1. CDR1 SGDLS and CDR2 YYNGEE come from the germline V gene. The CDR3 contains 15 residues. With V trimmed by 3 bases and J by 4 bases, 7 bases remained unmatched. CDR3 nucleotide sequence: TGTGCCAGCAGCGCCCCGGGACAGGGCATCACTGAAGCTTTCTTT. It translates to CASSAPGQGITEAFF.

The CDR3 loop is CASSESQGNEQYF. The CDR3 nucleotides are TGCGCCAGCAGTGAGTCGCAGGGGAACGAGCAGTACTTC. The chain has TRBV10-1 and TRBJ2-7; maybe TRBD1 (6 bases). Germline V gene data show CDR1 as WNHNN and CDR2 as SYGVQD (reference sequence). The CDR3 is 13 residues long. V was cut by 0 bases and J by 5 bases, with 8 bases left in between.

The chain combines TRBV28 with TRBJ2-3, with 13 bases lining up with TRBD2. Germline values: CDR1 MDHEN, CDR2 SYDVKM. V shed 4 bases and J 4 bases; nucleotides not matched to a gene: 17. This CDR3 region has 20 residues. This CDR3 is CASSSRFTTPGLAGPDTQYF. In DNA form, the CDR3 reads TGTGCCAGCAGTTCGCGCTTTACAACTCCGGGACTAGCGGGACCAGATACGCAGTATTTT.

The chain combines TRBV27 with TRBJ1-5; 7 nucleotides line up with TRBD1. J gave up 3 bases and V 2 bases, and 1 base lay outside the gene matches. There are 14 residues in the CDR3. Germline-derived CDR1 and CDR2 are MNHEY and SMNVEV (reference sequence). CDR3 sequence: CASSLQGDNQPQHF. CDR3 DNA: TGTGCCAGCAGTTTACAGGGGGACAATCAGCCCCAGCATTTT.

The chain is built from TRBV1 and TRBJ2-5; the listed D gene, TRBD2, was not tested against the DNA. TRBV1 is assigned pseudogene status. CDR3 length equals 16 residues. The CDR3 sequence is CTSSHAGTSGQETQYF. DNA of the CDR3: TGCACCAGCAGCCATGCCGGGACTAGCGGTCAAGAGACCCAGTACTTC.